Only a few counts were recorded for the clone carrying this T cell receptor (beta chain). The antigen is not known. Trimming left V 6 bases short and J 9 bases short, with 15 bases between. This CDR3 comprises 13 residues. It was 5'RACE with constant-segment primers that produced the TCR alpha and TCR beta cDNA libraries, which carried sample barcodes and UMIs. TCRdb re-derived calls from the 5' RACE reads in MiXCR, one entry per CDR3 protein. In the table there are about 430,000 distinct CDR3 sequences, 20% to 25% of which are singletons. The data originate from a study of T-cell memory formation after mild COVID-19. About the study: The two donors had largely donor-specific TCR clusters. General study points: Whereas later expanders leaned CD4+, clones contracting day 15 to 85 showed a balanced CD4/CD8 makeup. The appearance of some responding clones in pre-infection memory suggested that cross-reactive memory joined.

The rearrangement uses TRBV12-3 or TRBV12-4 and TRBJ2-1; the D gene is possibly TRBD2 (5 bases). The clonotype originates from an adult woman who had mild COVID-19 (a few samples of this study predate the infection). Cell type and time point are not known. The sequenced material came from PBMCs or a T cell subset sorted from them (not recorded which). DNA of the CDR3: TGTGCCAGCAGCCTATATCGTGGGAGTGAGCAGTTCTTC. Its protein is CASSLYRGSEQFF.